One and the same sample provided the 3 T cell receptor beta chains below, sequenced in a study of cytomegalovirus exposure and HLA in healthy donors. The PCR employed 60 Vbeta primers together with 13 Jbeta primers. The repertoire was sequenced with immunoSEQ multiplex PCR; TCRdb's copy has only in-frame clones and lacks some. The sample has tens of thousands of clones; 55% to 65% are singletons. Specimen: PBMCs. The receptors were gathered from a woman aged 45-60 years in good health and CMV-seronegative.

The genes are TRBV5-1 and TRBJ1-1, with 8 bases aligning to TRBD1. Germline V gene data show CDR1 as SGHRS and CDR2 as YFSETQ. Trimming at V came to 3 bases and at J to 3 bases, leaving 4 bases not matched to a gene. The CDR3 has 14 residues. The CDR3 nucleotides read TGCGCCAGCAGCTATGCAGGGGGCGACACTGAAGCTTTCTTT. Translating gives CASSYAGGDTEAFF.

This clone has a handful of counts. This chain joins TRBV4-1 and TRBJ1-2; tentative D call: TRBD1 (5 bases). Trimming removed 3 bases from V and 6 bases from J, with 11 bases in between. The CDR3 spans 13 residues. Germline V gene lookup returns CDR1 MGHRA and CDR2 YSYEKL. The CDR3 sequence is CASSQGVGHGYTF. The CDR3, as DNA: TGCGCCAGCAGCCAGGGTGTGGGGCATGGCTACACCTTC.

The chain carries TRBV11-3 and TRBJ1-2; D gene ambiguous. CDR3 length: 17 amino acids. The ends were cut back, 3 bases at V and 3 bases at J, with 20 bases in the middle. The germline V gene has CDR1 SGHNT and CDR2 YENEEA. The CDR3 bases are TGTGCCAGCAGCTTCAGACTGGACGAGGGCCCCCACTATGGCTACACCTTC. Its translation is CASSFRLDEGPHYGYTF.